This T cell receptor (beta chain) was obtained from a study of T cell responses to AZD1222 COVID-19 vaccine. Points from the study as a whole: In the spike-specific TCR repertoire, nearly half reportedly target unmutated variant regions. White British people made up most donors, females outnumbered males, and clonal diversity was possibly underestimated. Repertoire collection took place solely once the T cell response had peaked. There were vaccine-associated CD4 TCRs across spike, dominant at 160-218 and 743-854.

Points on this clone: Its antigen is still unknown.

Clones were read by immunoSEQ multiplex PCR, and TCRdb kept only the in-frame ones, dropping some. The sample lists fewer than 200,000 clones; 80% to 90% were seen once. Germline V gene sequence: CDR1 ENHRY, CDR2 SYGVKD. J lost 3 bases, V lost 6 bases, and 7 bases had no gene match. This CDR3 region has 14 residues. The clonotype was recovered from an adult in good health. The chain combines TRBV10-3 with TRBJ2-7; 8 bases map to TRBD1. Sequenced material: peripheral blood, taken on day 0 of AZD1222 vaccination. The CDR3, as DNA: TGTGCCATCAGGGACAGGGAGCCCAACTACGAGCAGTACTTC. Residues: CAIRDREPNYEQYF.